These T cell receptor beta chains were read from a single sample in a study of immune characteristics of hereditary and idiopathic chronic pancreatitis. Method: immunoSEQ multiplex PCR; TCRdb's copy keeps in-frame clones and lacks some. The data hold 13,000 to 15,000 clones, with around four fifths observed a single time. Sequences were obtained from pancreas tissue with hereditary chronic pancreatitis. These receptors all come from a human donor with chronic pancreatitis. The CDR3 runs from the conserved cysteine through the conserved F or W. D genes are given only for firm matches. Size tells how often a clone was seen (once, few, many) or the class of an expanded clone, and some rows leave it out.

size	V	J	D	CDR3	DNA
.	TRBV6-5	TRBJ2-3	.	CASSFTGTRITDTQYF	TGTGCCAGCAGTTTCACCGGGACCCGGATCACAGATACGCAGTATTTT
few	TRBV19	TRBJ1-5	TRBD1	CASSRTWTGPNQPQHF	TGTGCCAGTAGTCGGACTTGGACAGGACCAAATCAGCCCCAGCATTTT
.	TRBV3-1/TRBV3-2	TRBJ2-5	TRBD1	CASSSLKQGLGETQYF	TGTGCCAGCAGCTCACTAAAACAGGGGCTGGGAGAGACCCAGTACTTC
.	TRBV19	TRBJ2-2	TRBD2	CASSMRGVITGELFF	TGTGCCAGTAGTATGCGGGGGGTGATTACCGGGGAGCTGTTTTTT
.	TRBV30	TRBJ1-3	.	CAWSPRTVSGNTIYF	TGTGCCTGGAGTCCCCGGACAGTCTCTGGAAACACCATATATTTT
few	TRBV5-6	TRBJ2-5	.	CASSFVHTGETQYF	TGTGCCAGCAGCTTCGTCCACACAGGGGAGACCCAGTACTTC
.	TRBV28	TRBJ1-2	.	CASSSLTGPYGYTF	TGTGCCAGCAGTTCATTAACAGGGCCCTATGGCTACACCTTC
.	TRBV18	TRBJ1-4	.	CASSPPGRGTNEKLFF	TGTGCCAGCTCACCGCCCGGGAGGGGAACTAATGAAAAACTGTTTTTT
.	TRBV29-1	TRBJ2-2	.	CSVDSGKTGELFF	TGCAGCGTTGACTCCGGGAAAACCGGGGAGCTGTTTTTT
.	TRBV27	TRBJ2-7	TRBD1	CASSLFAGQGYYEQYF	TGTGCCAGCAGTTTATTTGCGGGACAGGGATACTACGAGCAGTACTTC
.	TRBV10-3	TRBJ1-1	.	CAISETNTEAFF	TGTGCCATCAGTGAGACAAACACTGAAGCTTTCTTT
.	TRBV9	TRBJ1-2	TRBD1	CASSAGQGGYGYTF	TGTGCCAGCAGCGCAGGACAGGGGGGCTATGGCTACACCTTC
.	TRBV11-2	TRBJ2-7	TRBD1	CASSLVGQGASVRAYEQYF	TGTGCCAGCAGCTTAGTGGGACAGGGGGCGAGCGTTAGGGCTTACGAGCAGTACTTC
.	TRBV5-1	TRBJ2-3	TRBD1	CASSPGTGGDTQYF	TGCGCCAGCAGCCCCGGGACAGGGGGAGATACGCAGTATTTT
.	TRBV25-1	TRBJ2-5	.	CASSGSPQETQYF	TGTGCCAGCAGTGGTAGTCCCCAAGAGACCCAGTACTTC
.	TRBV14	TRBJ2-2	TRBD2	CASSRLAGYTGELFF	TGTGCCAGCAGCCGTTTAGCGGGTTACACCGGGGAGCTGTTTTTT
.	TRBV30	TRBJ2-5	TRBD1	CAWREPGGNLETQYF	TGTGCCTGGAGAGAACCAGGGGGCAACCTGGAGACCCAGTACTTC
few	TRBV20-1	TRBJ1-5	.	CSASSYNQPQHF	TGCAGTGCTAGTTCTTACAATCAGCCCCAGCATTTT
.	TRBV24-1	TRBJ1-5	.	CATSDAVDSSQPQHF	TGTGCCACCAGTGATGCTGTCGACTCGAGTCAGCCCCAGCATTTT
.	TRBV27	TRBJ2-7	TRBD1	CASSTGTEVSYEQYF	TGTGCCAGCAGTACCGGGACAGAGGTCTCCTACGAGCAGTACTTC
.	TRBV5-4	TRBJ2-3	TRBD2	CASRPLAGATDTQYF	TGTGCCAGCAGACCACTAGCGGGAGCAACAGATACGCAGTATTTT
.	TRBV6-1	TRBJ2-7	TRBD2	CASSEDPGTSSYEQYF	TGTGCCAGCAGTGAAGACCCAGGGACTAGCAGCTACGAGCAGTACTTC
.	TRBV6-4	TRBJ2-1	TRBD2	CASSTGTNNEQFF	TGTGCCAGCAGTACCGGGACTAACAATGAGCAGTTCTTC
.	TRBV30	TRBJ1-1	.	CAWSVGYRGAEAFF	TGTGCCTGGAGTGTAGGGTATCGCGGCGCTGAAGCTTTCTTT
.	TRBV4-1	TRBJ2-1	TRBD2	CASSHPGLTSGPMGNEQFF	TGCGCCAGCAGCCACCCAGGGTTAACTAGCGGGCCTATGGGGAATGAGCAGTTCTTC
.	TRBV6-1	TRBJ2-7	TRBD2	CASSEYFGSGGTYEQYF	TGTGCCAGCAGTGAATACTTTGGCAGCGGGGGAACCTACGAGCAGTACTTC
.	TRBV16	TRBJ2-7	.	CASSPQGREQYF	TGTGCCAGCAGCCCCCAGGGCCGGGAGCAGTACTTC
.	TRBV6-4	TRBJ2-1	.	CASSDTSNNEQFF	TGTGCCAGCAGTGACACCAGCAACAATGAGCAGTTCTTC
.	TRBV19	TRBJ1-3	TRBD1	CASRDRELSGNTIYF	TGTGCCAGTAGGGACAGGGAATTATCTGGAAACACCATATATTTT
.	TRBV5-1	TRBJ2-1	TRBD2	CASSAGTSSYNEQFF	TGCGCCAGCAGCGCCGGGACTAGCAGCTACAATGAGCAGTTCTTC
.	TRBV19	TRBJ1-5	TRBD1	CASSIDQRGLGYQPQHF	TGTGCCAGTAGTATAGATCAGAGGGGGCTAGGATATCAGCCCCAGCATTTT